This T cell receptor (beta chain) is drawn from a study of response to subunit inactivated influenza vaccine. Regarding the study as a whole: Only a handful of new T cells, the authors suggested, are recruited with each seasonal influenza vaccination.

The CDR3 length is 14 residues. The V end lost 7 bases, the J end lost 1 base, and 14 bases lay between the germline ends. This clonotype was detected only a few times. The target antigen is unknown. TCRdb fed the RT-PCR reads into MiXCR, producing one record per CDR3 protein. The repertoire holds 290,000 or so distinct CDR3 sequences, with 20% to 25% as singletons. The receptor was derived from a man between 50 and 69 years old who received an inactivated influenza vaccine. J is TRBJ2-7 and V is TRBV12-3 or TRBV12-4; no definite D call. The material was PBMCs from blood, obtained less than 22 months after vaccination. The CDR3 coding sequence is TGTGCCAGCAAGAGTAAAGGGCCGTCCTACGAGCAGTACTTC. Translated: CASKSKGPSYEQYF.